This paragraph covers one T cell receptor (beta chain) sequence. Its antigen is as yet unknown. This entry comes from a study of shared clonotypes between healthy human individuals. Overall study findings and caveats: In four donors, roughly 5.2% of naive CD4 clonotypes appeared in common.

Assay: immunoSEQ multiplex PCR; the TCRdb copy retains only in-frame clones and omits some. Of around 560,000 clones in the sample, roughly 96% were seen once. CD45RO-negative, CCR7-positively selected cells formed the naive CD8 fraction, excluding terminally differentiated effector memory CD45RA+ cells. The material sequenced was naive CD8+ T cells sorted from blood. The source of this sequence is a woman aged 30 to 39 in good health.

DNA of the CDR3: TGTGCCAGCAGCTTGGGTACAGGCGAGCAGTACTTC. It codes for CASSLGTGEQYF. The chain employs TRBV5-6 and TRBJ2-7, with a tentative D call TRBD1 (5 bases). The CDR3 has 12 amino acids. Germline assignment: CDR1 SGHDT and CDR2 YYEEEE. The V gene lost 0 bases and the J gene lost 6 bases, with 7 bases spanning the gap.